This T cell receptor beta chain was retrieved from a study of blood T cell repertoires in COVID-19. In the study overall: Acute and convalescent COVID-19 specimens originated in the United States, Italy and Spain. PBMCs, B-cell-depleted T cells, or T cells provided the cDNA or gDNA that made up the material.

Germline CDR1 and CDR2: SGHDN and FVKESK. V trimming: 4 bases; J trimming: 3 bases; junction bases outside the gene matches: 8. The CDR3 covers 16 residues. Original handling: It was from reference gene primer amplification that nucleated cell counts were estimated. This table comes from immunoSEQ multiplex PCR, and its TCRdb copy is limited to in-frame clones, with some not included. From that table come the V and J calls and clone size; the DNA was used to work out D and trimming. Of some 670,000 clones in the sample, 75% to 90% are singletons; the top ten hold under 0.3%. The clonotype originates from a woman between 18 and 29 years old with acute or convalescent COVID-19. The sequencing input was peripheral blood. This rearrangement joins TRBV14 to TRBJ1-3; TRBD1 matches 8 bases. CDR3 coding DNA: TGTGCCAGCAGCCGGCTGGACAGGGCAGGTGGAAACACCATATATTTT. This sequence encodes CASSRLDRAGGNTIYF.